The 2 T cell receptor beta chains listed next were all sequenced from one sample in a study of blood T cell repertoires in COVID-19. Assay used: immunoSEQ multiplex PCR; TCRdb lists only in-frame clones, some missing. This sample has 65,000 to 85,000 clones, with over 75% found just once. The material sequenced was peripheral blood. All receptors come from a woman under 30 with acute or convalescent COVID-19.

This CDR3 reads CASSALTGSGYTF. DNA of the CDR3: TGCGCCAGCAGCGCTCTGACAGGGAGCGGCTACACCTTC. The gene calls are TRBV10-2 and TRBJ1-2; 7 nucleotides align to TRBD1. Germline V gene data show CDR1 as WSHSY and CDR2 as SAAADI. The CDR3 is made up of 13 amino acids. Trimming removed 6 bases from V and 8 bases from J; junction bases left unmatched: 9.

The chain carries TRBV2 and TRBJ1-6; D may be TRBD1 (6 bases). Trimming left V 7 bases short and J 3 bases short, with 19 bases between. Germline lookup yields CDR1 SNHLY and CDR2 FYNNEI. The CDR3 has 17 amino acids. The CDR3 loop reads CASMEDSTSYYNSPLHF. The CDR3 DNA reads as TGTGCCAGCATGGAGGACAGCACATCTTACTATAATTCACCCCTCCACTTT.